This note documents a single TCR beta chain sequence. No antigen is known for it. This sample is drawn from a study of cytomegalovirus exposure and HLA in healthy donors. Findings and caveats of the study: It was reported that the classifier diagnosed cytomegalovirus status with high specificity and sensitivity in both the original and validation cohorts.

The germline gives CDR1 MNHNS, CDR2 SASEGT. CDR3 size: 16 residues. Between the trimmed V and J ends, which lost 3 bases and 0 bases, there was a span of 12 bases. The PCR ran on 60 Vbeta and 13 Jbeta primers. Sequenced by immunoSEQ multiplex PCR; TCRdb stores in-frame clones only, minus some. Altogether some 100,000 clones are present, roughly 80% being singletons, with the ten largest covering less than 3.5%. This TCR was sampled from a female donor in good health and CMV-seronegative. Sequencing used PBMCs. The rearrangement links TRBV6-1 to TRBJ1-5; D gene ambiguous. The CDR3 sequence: CASSDTQFSSNQPQHF. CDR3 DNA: TGTGCCAGCAGTGACACCCAATTCAGTAGCAATCAGCCCCAGCATTTT.